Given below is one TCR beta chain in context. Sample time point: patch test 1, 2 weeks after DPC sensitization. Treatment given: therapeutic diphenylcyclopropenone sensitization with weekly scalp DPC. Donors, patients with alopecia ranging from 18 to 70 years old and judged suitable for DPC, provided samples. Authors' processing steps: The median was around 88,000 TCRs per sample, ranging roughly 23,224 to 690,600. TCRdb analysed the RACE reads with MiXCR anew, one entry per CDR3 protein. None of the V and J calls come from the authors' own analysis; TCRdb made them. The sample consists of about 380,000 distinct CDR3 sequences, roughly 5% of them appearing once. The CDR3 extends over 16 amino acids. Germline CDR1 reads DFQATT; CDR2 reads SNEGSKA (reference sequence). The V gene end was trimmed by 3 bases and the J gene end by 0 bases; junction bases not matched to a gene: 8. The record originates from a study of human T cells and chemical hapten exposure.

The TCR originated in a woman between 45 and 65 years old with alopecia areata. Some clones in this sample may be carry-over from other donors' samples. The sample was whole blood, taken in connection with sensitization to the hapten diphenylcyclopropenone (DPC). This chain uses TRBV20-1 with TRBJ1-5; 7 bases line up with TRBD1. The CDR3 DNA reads TGCAGTGCTAGCCACTACAGGGGTGGTAGCAATCAGCCCCAGCATTTT. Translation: CSASHYRGGSNQPQHF.